This T cell receptor beta chain was documented in a study of glioma-infiltrating T cells. This clonotype was detected ten times or more. Amplification of TCR alpha and beta CDR3 regions from RNA used iRepertoire nested multiplex PCR. TCRdb passed the multiplex PCR reads through MiXCR, listing each CDR3 protein once. The data contain some 93,000 distinct CDR3 sequences, roughly 40% of them seen just once; the ten biggest clones take up roughly two fifths. The sample comprised glioma tissue, nonneoplastic brain tissue, or PBMCs (not recorded which). The sequence was collected from a human donor with low-grade glioma or glioblastoma, undergoing nonglioma brain surgery, or in good health (not recorded which).

CDR3 sequence (DNA): TGTGCCAGCAGTGAATGGGCGGGGGGCTACCAAGAGACCCAGTACTTC. It yields the protein CASSEWAGGYQETQYF. The chain couples TRBV2 to TRBJ2-5; 8 bases fit TRBD2. Trimming removed 2 bases from V and 0 bases from J; junction bases left unmatched: 5. Per the germline V gene, CDR1 is SNHLY and CDR2 is FYNNEI. The CDR3 has 16 residues.